This T cell receptor beta chain was sequenced in a study of immune cell composition in non-small cell lung cancer. Whole-study results and caveats: Lung adenocarcinomas had lower top 10 clone scores and clonality than squamous tumours.

Sequencing used immunoSEQ multiplex PCR; TCRdb keeps in-frame clones, though not all of them. Of about 5,000 clones in the sample, 65% to 90% are singletons; the top ten hold roughly 13%. With regard to this clone: Its antigen remains unidentified.

V was trimmed by 4 bases and J by 7 bases, leaving 13 bases between them. CDR1 is MNHNY, CDR2 SVGAGI, per germline (reference sequence). This CDR3 is built from 14 residues. The TCR was taken from a human donor with non-small cell lung cancer. Input material: lung tumor tissue. The rearrangement links TRBV6-6 to TRBJ1-4; D might be TRBD1 (5 bases). The CDR3 sequence: CASSSAGMGEKLFF. Written as DNA, the CDR3 is TGTGCCAGCAGTTCGGCAGGGATGGGTGAAAAACTGTTTTTT.